These 8 T cell receptor beta chains were sequenced from one sample in a study of blood T cell repertoires in COVID-19. Some clones are missing from TCRdb's copy, which holds only in-frame ones; the method was immunoSEQ multiplex PCR. The sample consists of under 250,000 clones, around 90% of them appearing once. The source material was PBMCs or T cells enriched from blood (not recorded which). The receptor set was obtained from a woman under 40 who had been exposed to COVID-19.

This clone appeared once. The chain carries TRBV6-1 and TRBJ1-1; TRBD1 agrees at 7 bases. V shed 6 bases and J 0 bases; nucleotides not matched to a gene: 4. CDR1 and CDR2 (germline): MNHNS, SASEGT. The CDR3 has 14 residues. The CDR3 DNA reads TGTGCCAGCAGCACGACAGGGTTGAACACTGAAGCTTTCTTT. This sequence encodes CASSTTGLNTEAFF.

The table lists this clone with a count of one. This chain links TRBV19 with TRBJ2-1; 14 nucleotides align to TRBD2. The V gene's germline CDR1 is LNHDA and CDR2 SQIVND (reference sequence). The CDR3 is 19 residues long. The junction had 7 bases not matched to a gene; V was cut back by 3 bases and J by 0 bases. CDR3 in amino acids: CASSIRLAGGPGSYNEQFF. CDR3 nucleotides: TGTGCCAGTAGTATTAGACTAGCGGGAGGGCCGGGCTCCTACAATGAGCAGTTCTTC.

The V call is TRBV3-1 (or the pseudogene TRBV3-2), the J call TRBJ1-5; TRBD1 might be the D (5 bases). The germline CDR1 and CDR2 sequences are LGHDT and YNNKEL (reference sequence). The CDR3 is made up of 12 amino acids. Deletions cut 4 bases from V and 6 bases from J, with 7 bases between. CDR3 residues: CASSLGAQPQHF. The CDR3 nucleotides read TGTGCCAGCAGCCTTGGGGCTCAGCCCCAGCATTTT.

The V and J genes are TRBV19 and TRBJ1-2; 7 bases line up with TRBD1. From germline, CDR1 is LNHDA and CDR2 SQIVND (reference sequence). V was pared by 3 bases and J by 5 bases, with 3 bases of the junction left unmatched. CDR3 length: 13 amino acids. Here the CDR3 DNA reads TGTGCCAGTAGTATCCAGGGGGAGTATGGCTACACCTTC. This gives the protein CASSIQGEYGYTF.

The chain joins TRBV29-1 to TRBJ1-2; D is undetermined. The CDR3 has 12 amino acids. The germline V gene encodes CDR1 SQVTM and CDR2 ANQGSEA. Trimming shortened V by 7 bases and J by 4 bases, and 13 bases separated the two germline ends. The CDR3 here is CSARTGPYGYTF. The CDR3 DNA reads as TGCAGCGCCAGGACTGGGCCCTATGGCTACACCTTC.

CDR3 bases: TGTGCCAGCAGTACCATAGGGACAGAGGAAAACTATGGCTACACCTTC. This sequence encodes CASSTIGTEENYGYTF. This rearrangement joins TRBV2 to TRBJ1-2; 7 nucleotides align to TRBD1. Germline CDR1 SNHLY, CDR2 FYNNEI. The J segment lost 2 bases and the V segment lost 5 bases, leaving 11 bases of the junction unmatched. There are 16 residues in the CDR3.

The rearrangement uses TRBV9 and TRBJ1-2; D is unclear. The CDR3 length is 16 residues. Deletions cut 0 bases from V and 1 base from J, with 13 bases between. Germline CDR1 is SGDLS and CDR2 is YYNGEE. The CDR3 bases are TGTGCCAGCAGCGTAGCGGACTCGTGGAGTAACTATGGCTACACCTTC. Translated: CASSVADSWSNYGYTF. Full variable domain (outside the CDR3, taken from reference TRBV9 and TRBJ1-2): DSGVTQTPKHLITATGQRVTLRCSPRSGDLSVYWYQQSLDQGLQFLIQYYNGEERAKGNILERFSAQQFPDLHSELNLSSLELGDSALYFCASSVADSWSNYGYTFGSGTRLTVV.

This chain links TRBV2 with TRBJ1-1; D remains unclear. Trimming removed 8 bases at V and 3 bases at J, with 13 bases between. The germline V gene has CDR1 SNHLY and CDR2 FYNNEI. CDR3 length: 13 amino acids. The CDR3 protein is CASVPGEDTEAFF. CDR3 sequence (DNA): TGTGCCAGCGTGCCCGGGGAGGACACTGAAGCTTTCTTT.